Presented here are 6 T cell receptor beta chains from one specimen sequenced in a study of PD-1 blockade in classical Hodgkin lymphoma (dated by TCRdb to the early 2020s). Libraries came from the immunoSEQ multiplex PCR assay. TCRdb mirrors the immuneACCESS table, restricted to in-frame sequences. Some clones are absent from its copies; in checked studies, under half trace to an unresolved V gene, and the reason for the others is unknown. The sample contains some 60,000 clones, over 75% of them found a single time. The ten largest clones add up to over 12% of the sample. This specimen's time point label, per the study, means: cycle 1 day 1 (C1D1), immediately before nivolumab initiation. Every trial patient had relapsed after autologous stem cell transplantation, and cohorts A, B and C differed in prior brentuximab vedotin exposure. The sample consisted of peripheral blood mononuclear cells (PBMCs), taken at baseline. Source of these receptors: a human donor with classical Hodgkin lymphoma.

The J gene is TRBJ1-4, the V gene TRBV27; D unclear. Trimming removed 5 bases at V and 5 bases at J, with 6 bases between. In germline, CDR1 is MNHEY, CDR2 SMNVEV (reference sequence). The CDR3 extends over 12 amino acids. The chain's CDR3 is CASSGRNEKLFF. The CDR3, as DNA: TGTGCCAGCAGTGGACGGAATGAAAAACTGTTTTTT.

The V call is TRBV5-1, the J call TRBJ1-6, with a tentative D call TRBD1 (5 bases). Germline values: CDR1 SGHRS, CDR2 YFSETQ. This CDR3 has 20 residues. Trimming cost V 0 bases and J 0 bases, with 19 bases left between them. For the CDR3, the DNA is TGCGCCAGCAGCTTGGCCCCCGGGGACGCCGAAAGCTCCTATAATTCACCCCTCCACTTT. This encodes CASSLAPGDAESSYNSPLHF. Using reference TRBV5-1 and TRBJ1-6 for the parts outside the CDR3, the full variable domain is KAGVTQTPRYLIKTRGQQVTLSCSPISGHRSVSWYQQTPGQGLQFLFEYFSETQRNKGNFPGRFSGRQFSNSRSEMNVSTLELGDSALYLCASSLAPGDAESSYNSPLHFGNGTRLTVT.

The genes are TRBV6-1 and TRBJ1-4; D not resolved. Germline loops: CDR1 MNHNS, CDR2 SASEGT. V lost 3 bases to trimming and J lost 5 bases, with 7 bases between them. CDR3 size: 13 residues. CDR3 DNA sequence: TGTGCCAGCAGTGAGTCGCTAAATGAAAAACTGTTTTTT. Translated, it gives CASSESLNEKLFF.

This rearrangement joins TRBV6-1 to TRBJ2-7; the D gene is possibly TRBD1 (5 bases). The CDR3 loop spans 14 amino acids. V was trimmed by 8 bases and J by 1 base, leaving 15 bases between them. The germline V gene encodes CDR1 MNHNS and CDR2 SASEGT. CDR3 bases: TGTGCCAGCTCCCCCCGACAGAGTTCCTACGAGCAGTACTTC. It is translated as CASSPRQSSYEQYF.

The chain joins TRBV5-6 to TRBJ1-6; D may be TRBD1 (6 bases). The CDR3 sequence is 17 residues long. The germline V gene encodes CDR1 SGHDT and CDR2 YYEEEE. V gave up 4 bases and J gave up 6 bases, with 20 bases separating them. In nucleotides, the CDR3 is TGTGCCAGCAGCCGTGGGACAAACACGATGCTTAATTCACCCCTCCACTTT. This gives the protein CASSRGTNTMLNSPLHF.

The J gene is TRBJ2-7, the V gene TRBV27; D tentatively reads TRBD1 or TRBD2 (5 bases each). Germline V gives CDR1 MNHEY, CDR2 SMNVEV (reference sequence). The CDR3 extends over 14 amino acids. Between the trimmed V and J ends, which lost 7 bases and 5 bases, there was a span of 18 bases. CDR3 protein: CASTPLGGSHEQYF. CDR3 sequence (DNA): TGTGCCAGCACACCCCTTGGGGGAAGCCACGAGCAGTACTTC.